Listed below are T cell receptor beta chains from one sample, sequenced in a study of beta chain features in type 1 diabetes. TCRdb's table, derived via immunoSEQ multiplex PCR, lists solely in-frame clones and lacks some. The sample lists 240,000 or so clones, around 65% occurring once. The sequenced sample consisted of naive CD4+ T cells from blood. These receptors all come from a man aged 30-40 years in good health. The CDR3 runs from the conserved cysteine through the conserved F or W. The order of the fields is J gene, V gene, clone size, D gene, CDR3 protein, CDR3 DNA. A D gene is named only where the DNA matches it firmly. Not all rows give a size; the values are once, few, many and, for expanded clones, a class.

J gene: TRBJ1-2; V gene: TRBV5-6; clone size: -; D gene: -; CDR3 protein: CASSYTSVRQTNYGYTF; CDR3 DNA: TGTGCCAGCAGCTACACCTCAGTAAGACAGACTAACTATGGCTACACCTTC
J gene: TRBJ2-3; V gene: TRBV7-2; clone size: once; D gene: -; CDR3 protein: CASSLLVRGTDTQYF; CDR3 DNA: TGTGCCAGCAGCCTACTCGTCCGGGGGACAGATACGCAGTATTTT
J gene: TRBJ1-1; V gene: TRBV29-1; clone size: -; D gene: -; CDR3 protein: CSVLQGNTEAFF; CDR3 DNA: TGCAGCGTTTTACAGGGGAACACTGAAGCTTTCTTT
J gene: TRBJ1-6; V gene: TRBV6-6; clone size: -; D gene: TRBD1; CDR3 protein: CASSYFPGQSVSPLHF; CDR3 DNA: TGTGCCAGCAGTTACTTTCCGGGACAGAGTGTTTCACCCCTCCACTTT
J gene: TRBJ2-1; V gene: TRBV10-3; clone size: -; D gene: TRBD1; CDR3 protein: CAISESQPGQTNEQFF; CDR3 DNA: TGTGCCATCAGTGAGTCTCAACCGGGACAGACTAATGAGCAGTTCTTC
J gene: TRBJ2-5; V gene: TRBV11-2; clone size: -; D gene: -; CDR3 protein: CASSVGLQETQYF; CDR3 DNA: TGTGCCAGCAGCGTGGGACTGCAAGAGACCCAGTACTTC
J gene: TRBJ1-5; V gene: TRBV29-1; clone size: few; D gene: -; CDR3 protein: CSVRDTNNQPQHF; CDR3 DNA: TGCAGCGTGCGGGACACGAATAATCAGCCCCAGCATTTT
J gene: TRBJ1-1; V gene: TRBV30; clone size: -; D gene: -; CDR3 protein: CAWSAAGVNTEAFF; CDR3 DNA: TGTGCCTGGAGTGCGGCAGGGGTGAACACTGAAGCTTTCTTT
J gene: TRBJ2-7; V gene: TRBV30; clone size: -; D gene: TRBD2; CDR3 protein: CAWSATGTSVTYEQYF; CDR3 DNA: TGTGCCTGGAGTGCCACCGGGACTAGCGTAACCTACGAGCAGTACTTC
J gene: TRBJ2-7; V gene: TRBV6-5; clone size: -; D gene: TRBD2; CDR3 protein: CASSPAGGHQQYF; CDR3 DNA: TGTGCCAGCAGTCCAGCGGGGGGGCACCAGCAGTACTTC
J gene: TRBJ2-1; V gene: TRBV30; clone size: -; D gene: TRBD2; CDR3 protein: CALRGYNEQFF; CDR3 DNA: TGTGCCTTGCGGGGGTACAATGAGCAGTTCTTC
J gene: TRBJ2-1; V gene: TRBV7-9; clone size: -; D gene: -; CDR3 protein: CASSYRIGEQFF; CDR3 DNA: TGTGCCAGCAGCTACCGAATTGGAGAGCAGTTCTTC
J gene: TRBJ2-7; V gene: TRBV5-4; clone size: -; D gene: -; CDR3 protein: CASSPGTRSYEQYF; CDR3 DNA: TGTGCCAGCAGCCCCGGGACTCGCTCCTACGAGCAGTACTTC
J gene: TRBJ2-3; V gene: TRBV25-1; clone size: -; D gene: TRBD2; CDR3 protein: CASSESQRERDTQYF; CDR3 DNA: TGTGCCAGCAGTGAATCGCAGCGGGAAAGGGATACGCAGTATTTT
J gene: TRBJ2-7; V gene: TRBV13; clone size: -; D gene: -; CDR3 protein: CASSNRAHEQYF; CDR3 DNA: TGTGCCAGCAGCAACAGGGCCCACGAGCAGTACTTC
J gene: TRBJ1-3; V gene: TRBV30; clone size: -; D gene: -; CDR3 protein: CAWKGFPGAAGNTIYF; CDR3 DNA: TGTGCCTGGAAAGGTTTCCCGGGGGCTGCTGGAAACACCATATATTTT
J gene: TRBJ1-2; V gene: TRBV6-5; clone size: -; D gene: TRBD1; CDR3 protein: CASSRTGGDYGYTF; CDR3 DNA: TGTGCCAGCAGTAGGACAGGGGGCGACTATGGCTACACCTTC
J gene: TRBJ2-7; V gene: TRBV5-4; clone size: once; D gene: -; CDR3 protein: CASSLEGAEQYF; CDR3 DNA: TGTGCCAGCAGCTTGGAAGGGGCCGAGCAGTACTTC
J gene: TRBJ2-3; V gene: TRBV9; clone size: -; D gene: TRBD2; CDR3 protein: CASSVEPSGSTDTQYF; CDR3 DNA: TGTGCCAGCAGCGTAGAACCTAGCGGTAGCACAGATACGCAGTATTTT
J gene: TRBJ2-1; V gene: TRBV2; clone size: few; D gene: TRBD2; CDR3 protein: CASRYQGAGEFDNEQFF; CDR3 DNA: TGTGCCAGCAGGTACCAGGGAGCGGGGGAATTCGACAATGAGCAGTTCTTC
J gene: TRBJ1-1; V gene: TRBV7-9; clone size: -; D gene: -; CDR3 protein: CASSLLQGGTEAFF; CDR3 DNA: TGTGCCAGCAGCTTATTACAGGGAGGAACTGAAGCTTTCTTT
J gene: TRBJ2-1; V gene: TRBV7-2; clone size: -; D gene: TRBD2; CDR3 protein: CASSSRLAGGLYNEQFF; CDR3 DNA: TGTGCCAGCAGCTCCAGACTAGCGGGAGGGCTCTACAATGAGCAGTTCTTC
J gene: TRBJ2-1; V gene: TRBV4-3; clone size: -; D gene: TRBD2; CDR3 protein: CASSQASTGGLYNEQFF; CDR3 DNA: TGCGCCAGCAGCCAAGCCTCCACGGGAGGACTTTACAATGAGCAGTTCTTC
J gene: TRBJ1-1; V gene: TRBV4-1; clone size: -; D gene: TRBD1; CDR3 protein: CASSQGRQGPPGNTEAFF; CDR3 DNA: TGCGCCAGCAGCCAAGGGCGACAGGGACCGCCTGGGAACACTGAAGCTTTCTTT
J gene: TRBJ1-5; V gene: TRBV13; clone size: few; D gene: -; CDR3 protein: CASSLGADNQPQHF; CDR3 DNA: TGTGCCAGCAGCTTAGGGGCAGACAATCAGCCCCAGCATTTT
J gene: TRBJ2-7; V gene: TRBV5-6; clone size: -; D gene: -; CDR3 protein: CASSRYLGSSTYEQYF; CDR3 DNA: TGTGCCAGCAGCCGATACCTCGGCAGTTCCACCTACGAGCAGTACTTC